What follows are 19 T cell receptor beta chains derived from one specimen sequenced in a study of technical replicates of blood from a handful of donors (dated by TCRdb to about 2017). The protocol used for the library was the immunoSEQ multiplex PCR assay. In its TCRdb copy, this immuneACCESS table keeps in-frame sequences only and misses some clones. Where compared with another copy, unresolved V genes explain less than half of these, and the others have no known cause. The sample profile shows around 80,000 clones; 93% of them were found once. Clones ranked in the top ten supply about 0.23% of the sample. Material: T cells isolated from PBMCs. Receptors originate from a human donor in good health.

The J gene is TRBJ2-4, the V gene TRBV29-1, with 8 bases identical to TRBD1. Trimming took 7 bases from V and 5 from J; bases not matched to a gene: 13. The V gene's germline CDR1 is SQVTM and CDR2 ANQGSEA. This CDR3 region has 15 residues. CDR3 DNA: TGCAGCGCCACGAAACGGACAGGGCAACAAAACATTCAGTACTTC. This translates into CSATKRTGQQNIQYF.

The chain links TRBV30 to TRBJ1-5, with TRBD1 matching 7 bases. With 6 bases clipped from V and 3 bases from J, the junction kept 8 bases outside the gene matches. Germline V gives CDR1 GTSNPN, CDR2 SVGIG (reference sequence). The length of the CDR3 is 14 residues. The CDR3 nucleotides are TGTGCCTGTGAACCTGGACAGGTCAATCAGCCCCAGCATTTT. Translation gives CACEPGQVNQPQHF.

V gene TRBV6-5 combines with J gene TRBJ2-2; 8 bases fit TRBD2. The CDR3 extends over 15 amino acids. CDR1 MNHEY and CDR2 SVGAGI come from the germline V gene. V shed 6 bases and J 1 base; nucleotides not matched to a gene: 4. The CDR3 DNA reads TGTGCCAGCAGGTCCCTAGCGGGGAACACCGGGGAGCTGTTTTTT. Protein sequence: CASRSLAGNTGELFF.

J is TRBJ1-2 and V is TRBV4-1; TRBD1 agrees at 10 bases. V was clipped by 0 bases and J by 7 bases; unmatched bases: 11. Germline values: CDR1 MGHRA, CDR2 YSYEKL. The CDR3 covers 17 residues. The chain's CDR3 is CASSQDIRDRGRGGYTF. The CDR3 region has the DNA TGCGCCAGCAGCCAAGATATTAGGGACAGGGGACGTGGTGGCTACACCTTC.

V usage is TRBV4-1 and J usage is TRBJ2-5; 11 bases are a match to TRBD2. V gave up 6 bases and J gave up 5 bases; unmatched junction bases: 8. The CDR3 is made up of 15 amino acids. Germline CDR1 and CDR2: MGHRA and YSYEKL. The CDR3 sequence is CASSPLAGGQETQYF. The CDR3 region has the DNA TGCGCCAGCAGTCCTTTAGCGGGGGGGCAGGAGACCCAGTACTTC.

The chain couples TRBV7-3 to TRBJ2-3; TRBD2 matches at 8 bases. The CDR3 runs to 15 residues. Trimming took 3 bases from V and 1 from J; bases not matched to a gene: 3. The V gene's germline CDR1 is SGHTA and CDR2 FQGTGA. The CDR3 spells CASSFYSGGTDTQYF. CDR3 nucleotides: TGTGCCAGCAGCTTCTATAGCGGGGGCACAGATACGCAGTATTTT.

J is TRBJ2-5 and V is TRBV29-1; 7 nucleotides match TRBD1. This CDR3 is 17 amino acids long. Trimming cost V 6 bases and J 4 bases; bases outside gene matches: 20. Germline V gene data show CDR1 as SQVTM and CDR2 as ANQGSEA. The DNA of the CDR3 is TGCAGCGTCCTGAAGGCAGGGGGTCTCCGAACCCGAGAGACCCAGTACTTC. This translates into CSVLKAGGLRTRETQYF. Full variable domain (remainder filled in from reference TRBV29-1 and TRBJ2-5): SAVISQKPSRDICQRGTSLTIQCQVDSQVTMMFWYRQQPGQSLTLIATANQGSEATYESGFVIDKFPISRPNLTFSTLTVSNMSPEDSSIYLCSVLKAGGLRTRETQYFGPGTRLLVL.

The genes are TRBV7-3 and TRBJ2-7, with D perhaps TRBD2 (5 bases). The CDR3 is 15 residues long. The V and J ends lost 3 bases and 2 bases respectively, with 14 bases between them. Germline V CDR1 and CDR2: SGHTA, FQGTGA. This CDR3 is CASSLSGVKTYEQYF. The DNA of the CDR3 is TGTGCCAGCAGCTTGTCCGGGGTGAAGACCTACGAGCAGTACTTC.

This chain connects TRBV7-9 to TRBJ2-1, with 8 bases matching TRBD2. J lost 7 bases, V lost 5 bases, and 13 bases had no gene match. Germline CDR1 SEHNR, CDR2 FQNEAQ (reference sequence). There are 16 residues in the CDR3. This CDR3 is CASSQTGQIAGNEQFF. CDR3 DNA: TGTGCCAGCAGCCAAACCGGACAGATAGCGGGAAATGAGCAGTTCTTC. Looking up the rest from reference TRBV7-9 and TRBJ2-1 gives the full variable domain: DTGVSQNPRHKITKRGQNVTFRCDPISEHNRLYWYRQTLGQGPEFLTYFQNEAQLEKSRLLSDRFSAERPKGSFSTLEIQRTEQGDSAMYLCASSQTGQIAGNEQFFGPGTRLTVL.

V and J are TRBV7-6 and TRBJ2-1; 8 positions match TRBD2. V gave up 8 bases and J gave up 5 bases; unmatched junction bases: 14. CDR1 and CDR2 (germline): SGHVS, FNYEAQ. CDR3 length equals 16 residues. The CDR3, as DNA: TGTGCCAGCGGCGGGGGGAAACTCCCCCCCAACAATGAGCAGTTCTTC. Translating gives CASGGGKLPPNNEQFF.

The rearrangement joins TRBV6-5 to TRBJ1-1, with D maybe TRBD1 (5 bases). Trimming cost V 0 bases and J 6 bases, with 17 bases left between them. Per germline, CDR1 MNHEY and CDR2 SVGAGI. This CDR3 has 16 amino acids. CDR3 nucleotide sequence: TGTGCCAGCAGTTACTCGATTATGGGGGGAAGTGCTGAAGCTTTCTTT. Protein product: CASSYSIMGGSAEAFF.

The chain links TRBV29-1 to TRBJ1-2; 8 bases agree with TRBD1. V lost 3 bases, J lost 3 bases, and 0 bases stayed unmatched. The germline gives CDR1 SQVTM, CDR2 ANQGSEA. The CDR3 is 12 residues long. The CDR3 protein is CSVETGDYGYTF. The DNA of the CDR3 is TGCAGCGTTGAGACAGGGGACTATGGCTACACCTTC.

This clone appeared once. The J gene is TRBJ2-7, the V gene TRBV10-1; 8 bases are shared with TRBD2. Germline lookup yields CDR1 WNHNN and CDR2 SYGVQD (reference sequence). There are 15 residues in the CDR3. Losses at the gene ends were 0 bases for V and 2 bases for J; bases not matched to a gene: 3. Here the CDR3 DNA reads TGCGCCAGCAGTGAGTCGAACGGGAGGGCCTACGAGCAGTACTTC. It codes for CASSESNGRAYEQYF.

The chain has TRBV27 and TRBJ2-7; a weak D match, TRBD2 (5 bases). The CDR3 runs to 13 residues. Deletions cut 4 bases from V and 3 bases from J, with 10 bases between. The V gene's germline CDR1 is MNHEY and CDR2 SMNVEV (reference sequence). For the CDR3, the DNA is TGTGCCAGCAGTTATGGAGGAAGCTACGAGCAGTACTTC. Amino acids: CASSYGGSYEQYF.

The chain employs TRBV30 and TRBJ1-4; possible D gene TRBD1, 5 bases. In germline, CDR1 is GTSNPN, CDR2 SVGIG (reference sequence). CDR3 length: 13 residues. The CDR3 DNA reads TGTGCTTGGTGCGGGACCGCCGGCGAAAAACTGTTTTTT. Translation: CAWCGTAGEKLFF.

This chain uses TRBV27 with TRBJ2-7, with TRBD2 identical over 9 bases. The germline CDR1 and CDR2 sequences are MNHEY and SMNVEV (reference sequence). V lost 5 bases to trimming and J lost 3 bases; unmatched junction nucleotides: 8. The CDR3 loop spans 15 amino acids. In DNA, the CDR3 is TGTGCCAGCAGTACCCTAGCGGGGATACTCTACGAGCAGTACTTC. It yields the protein CASSTLAGILYEQYF.

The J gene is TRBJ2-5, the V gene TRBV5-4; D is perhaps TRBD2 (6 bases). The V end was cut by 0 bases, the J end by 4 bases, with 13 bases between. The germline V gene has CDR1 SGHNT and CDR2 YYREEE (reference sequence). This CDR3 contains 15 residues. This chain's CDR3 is CASSLAWGGAETQYF. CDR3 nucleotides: TGTGCCAGCAGCTTGGCCTGGGGAGGAGCAGAGACCCAGTACTTC.

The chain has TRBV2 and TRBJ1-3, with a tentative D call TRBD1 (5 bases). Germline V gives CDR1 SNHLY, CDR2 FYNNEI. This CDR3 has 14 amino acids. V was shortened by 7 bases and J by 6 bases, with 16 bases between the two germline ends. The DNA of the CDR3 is TGTGCCAGCACCGAATGGGGGAGGAAAAACACCATATATTTT. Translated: CASTEWGRKNTIYF. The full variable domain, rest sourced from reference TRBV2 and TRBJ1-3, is EPEVTQTPSHQVTQMGQEVILRCVPISNHLYFYWYRQILGQKVEFLVSFYNNEISEKSEIFDDQFSVERPDGSNFTLKIRSTKLEDSAMYFCASTEWGRKNTIYFGEGSWLTVV.

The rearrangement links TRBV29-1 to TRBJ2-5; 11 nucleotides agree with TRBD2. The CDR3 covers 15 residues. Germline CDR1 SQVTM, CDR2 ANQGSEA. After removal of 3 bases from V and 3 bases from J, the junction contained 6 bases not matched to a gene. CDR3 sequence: CSVDGSGGEKETQYF. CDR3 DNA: TGCAGCGTTGATGGTAGCGGGGGGGAAAAAGAGACCCAGTACTTC. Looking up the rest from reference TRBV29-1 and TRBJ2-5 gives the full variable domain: SAVISQKPSRDICQRGTSLTIQCQVDSQVTMMFWYRQQPGQSLTLIATANQGSEATYESGFVIDKFPISRPNLTFSTLTVSNMSPEDSSIYLCSVDGSGGEKETQYFGPGTRLLVL.